This T cell receptor beta chain was captured in a study of metastatic and nonmetastatic thyroid tumors. Study at large: Repertoires from blood and tumor or nodule tissue of malignant and benign thyroid patients were compared. General study findings and limits: In blood and tumor, TCR beta diversity was reportedly significantly higher in malignant thyroid tumors than in benign nodules.

CDR1 is DFQATT and CDR2 is SNEGSKA in the germline V gene (reference sequence). Trimming cost V 0 bases and J 6 bases; bases outside gene matches: 5. The CDR3 loop spans 15 amino acids. Until they underwent thyroid surgery, no patient had received any treatment. By sample share, this clone is large (0.1 to 1%). The antigen remains undetermined. TCRdb reanalyzed the PCR reads with MiXCR. This repertoire shows approximately 12,000 clones, roughly 35% found once; its top ten account for roughly an eighth. What was sequenced was tumor tissue. The rearrangement uses TRBV20-1 and TRBJ1-6; the match to TRBD1 covers 7 bases. This receptor was taken from a male donor with papillary thyroid cancer or a benign thyroid nodule (not recorded which). Some clones in this sample may be carry-over from other donors' samples. CDR3 amino acids: CSARDTGDSNSPLHF. The DNA of the CDR3 is TGCAGTGCTAGAGATACAGGGGACAGTAATTCACCCCTCCACTTT.